The sequence of this T cell receptor beta chain was determined in a study of shared T cell receptors in the human thymus. Measured with immunoSEQ multiplex PCR; TCRdb has only the in-frame clones, and not every one. The sample contains about 730,000 clones, 75% to 90% of which appear only once. Between the trimmed V and J ends, which lost 4 bases and 1 base, there was a span of 8 bases. The V gene's germline CDR1 is SGHRS and CDR2 YFSETQ. This CDR3 comprises 13 residues. In the case of this clone: This specimen includes other DNA sequences encoding the same CDR3.

This sample also appeared in a second study, on human thymus T cells. That report notes: Serving as donors were healthy Finnish infants, each of whom was having open corrective surgery for congenital heart defects. Thymic samples were excised during corrective heart operations. Repertoires sampled from thymus and blood appeared biased in V and J gene usage. Related studies found that unrelated individuals share highly overlapping thymic repertoires.

The sample taken for sequencing was thymocytes. The rearrangement joins TRBV5-1 to TRBJ1-1, with D perhaps matching TRBD1 (5 bases). The source of this sequence is a girl in the first two years of life with a congenital heart defect. CDR3: CASSKTGNTEAFF. CDR3 sequence (DNA): TGCGCCAGCAGCAAAACAGGGAACACTGAAGCTTTCTTT.